The sequence of this TCR beta chain was determined in a study of identical twins. Germline V gene data show CDR1 as SGDLS and CDR2 as YYNGEE. The CDR3 consists of 16 residues. The V gene end was trimmed by 0 bases and the J gene end by 2 bases; junction bases not matched to a gene: 4. In its sample, this clonotype was seen a few times. MiXCR, applied by TCRdb to the 5' RACE reads, yields one record per CDR3 protein. This table has roughly 200,000 distinct CDR3 sequences, 15% appearing once. This sample also appeared in a second study, on T cells expressing NK-cell markers.

V and J are TRBV9 and TRBJ2-2, with TRBD1 matching 7 bases. The specimen was CD8+ T cells sorted from blood. This TCR came from a young woman in good health. In nucleotides, the CDR3 is TGTGCCAGCAGCGTAGTTGGGACAGCCAACACCGGGGAGCTGTTTTTT. It codes for CASSVVGTANTGELFF. The full variable domain, with the rest looked up from reference TRBV9 and TRBJ2-2, is DSGVTQTPKHLITATGQRVTLRCSPRSGDLSVYWYQQSLDQGLQFLIQYYNGEERAKGNILERFSAQQFPDLHSELNLSSLELGDSALYFCASSVVGTANTGELFFGEGSRLTVL.